Below are 28 T cell receptor beta chains sequenced from a single sample in a study of T cell responses to AZD1222 COVID-19 vaccine (dated by TCRdb to the early 2020s). Library generation was performed with the immunoSEQ multiplex PCR assay. TCRdb provides this immuneACCESS table in a form limited to in-frame rearrangements. Some clones are lacking; in checked studies, under half of them reflect an unresolved V gene, and why the rest are absent is not known. The sample has under 130,000 clones on record, 87% of them singletons. The ten largest make up 2% to 3% of the sample. This specimen's time point label, interpreted: about 28 days (+/-7) after the second vaccine dose. The specimen comprised peripheral blood, sampled 28 days after the second AZD1222 dose. These receptors all come from an adult who received the AZD1222 COVID-19 vaccine.

V usage is TRBV5-6 and J usage is TRBJ1-1; the D gene is possibly TRBD1 (5 bases). The CDR3 is 15 amino acids. Trimming stripped 1 base from V and 0 bases from J, with 10 bases between. The germline V gene encodes CDR1 SGHDT and CDR2 YYEEEE. For the CDR3, the DNA is TGTGCCAGCAGCTTGTTCAGGGCCATGAACACTGAAGCTTTCTTT. This gives the protein CASSLFRAMNTEAFF.

The rearrangement joins TRBV29-1 to TRBJ2-1; TRBD1 matches 7 bases. Germline CDR1 reads SQVTM; CDR2 reads ANQGSEA. This CDR3 is 16 amino acids long. With 0 bases clipped from V and 3 bases from J, the junction kept 8 bases outside the gene matches. CDR3: CSVEDPDREGYNEQFF. CDR3 nucleotides: TGCAGCGTTGAAGATCCCGACAGGGAAGGCTACAATGAGCAGTTCTTC.

The chain joins TRBV6-6 to TRBJ1-4; 8 bases map to TRBD1. Germline-derived CDR1 and CDR2 are MNHNY and SVGAGI (reference sequence). The CDR3 is 17 residues long. The ends lost 5 bases at V and 7 bases at J; junction bases unmatched: 15. The CDR3 bases are TGTGCCAGCAGTCCGACTCGAAGGTCCAGGGGGCTTGAAAAACTGTTTTTT. Translation gives CASSPTRRSRGLEKLFF.

In this sample, this clone turned up once. The chain employs TRBV4-3 and TRBJ2-1; D unclear. The CDR3 contains 13 residues. Trimming shortened V by 0 bases and J by 9 bases, and 9 bases separated the two germline ends. Looked up from germline, CDR1 is LGHNA and CDR2 is YSLEER. The CDR3 DNA is TGCGCCAGCAGCCAAGATCAAGCTAGTGAGCAGTTCTTC. Translation: CASSQDQASEQFF.

The chain uses TRBV14 and TRBJ2-1; D possibly matches TRBD1 or TRBD2 (5 bases each). The germline V gene encodes CDR1 SGHDN and CDR2 FVKESK. Trimming cost V 0 bases and J 0 bases, with 9 bases left between them. CDR3 size: 16 residues. CDR3 in amino acids: CASSQEVGASYNEQFF. CDR3 sequence (DNA): TGTGCCAGCAGCCAAGAAGTCGGGGCCTCCTACAATGAGCAGTTCTTC.

V usage is TRBV28 and J usage is TRBJ2-7, with a weak D call TRBD2 (6 bases). Trimming took 3 bases from V and 4 from J, leaving 10 bases between them. The CDR3 totals 13 residues. CDR1 MDHEN and CDR2 SYDVKM come from the germline V gene. The CDR3 is CASSFGGYYEQYF. CDR3 in DNA: TGTGCCAGCAGTTTCGGGGGTTATTACGAGCAGTACTTC.

This rearrangement joins TRBV12-5 to TRBJ1-2; D ambiguous. V dropped 6 bases and J dropped 1 base, with 6 bases sitting between them. CDR3 length equals 12 residues. CDR1 is LGHNT and CDR2 is FRNRAP in the germline V gene. CDR3 sequence reads: CASGHSNYGYTF. CDR3 DNA: TGTGCTAGTGGCCACAGTAACTATGGCTACACCTTC.

This chain uses TRBV20-1 with TRBJ1-2; D is undetermined. CDR1 and CDR2 from the germline V gene are DFQATT and SNEGSKA (reference sequence). The CDR3 covers 13 residues. V lost 3 bases and J 3 bases, leaving 11 bases between the germline ends. This CDR3 is CSASIGMDYGYTF. The CDR3 coding sequence is TGCAGTGCTAGTATAGGGATGGACTATGGCTACACCTTC.

The rearrangement joins TRBV4-3 to TRBJ1-5; unclear D gene. Germline V gives CDR1 LGHNA, CDR2 YSLEER. V was shortened by 0 bases and J by 0 bases, with 6 bases between the two germline ends. The CDR3 covers 15 residues. CDR3 sequence (DNA): TGCGCCAGCAGCCAAGAGTGGTATAGCAATCAGCCCCAGCATTTT. The encoded protein is CASSQEWYSNQPQHF.

The rearrangement links TRBV13 to TRBJ1-2; 8 bases agree with TRBD1. The CDR3 length is 14 residues. The ends lost 5 bases at V and 4 bases at J; junction bases unmatched: 6. Germline assignment: CDR1 PRHDT and CDR2 FYEKMQ (reference sequence). The CDR3 sequence is CASSRDRTVYGYTF. DNA of the CDR3: TGTGCCAGCAGCCGGGACAGGACGGTCTATGGCTACACCTTC. The full variable domain, in which reference TRBV13 and TRBJ1-2 provide the parts outside the CDR3, is AAGVIQSPRHLIKEKRETATLKCYPIPRHDTVYWYQQGPGQDPQFLISFYEKMQSDKGSIPDRFSAQQFSDYHSELNMSSLELGDSALYFCASSRDRTVYGYTFGSGTRLTVV.

The genes are TRBV4-2 and TRBJ1-4; D uncertain. Germline V lookup: CDR1 LGHNA, CDR2 YNFKEQ. The CDR3 runs 16 residues. Trimming shortened V by 0 bases and J by 8 bases, and 16 bases separated the two germline ends. For the CDR3, the DNA is TGTGCCAGCAGCCAAGATCATAGGCAGGAGAAGGAAAAACTGTTTTTT. This gives the protein CASSQDHRQEKEKLFF.

The chain combines TRBV2 with TRBJ2-7; 10 nucleotides match TRBD1. The V gene end was trimmed by 2 bases and the J gene end by 3 bases; junction bases not matched to a gene: 7. The CDR3 runs to 16 residues. The V gene's germline CDR1 is SNHLY and CDR2 FYNNEI. Written as DNA, the CDR3 is TGTGCCAGCAGTGAACTAGGACAGGGGGAGTACTACGAGCAGTACTTC. Its translation is CASSELGQGEYYEQYF.

This clone was counted between two and nine times. The gene calls are TRBV5-1 and TRBJ2-2, with a tentative D call TRBD2 (6 bases). V shed 2 bases and J shed 5 bases, with 13 bases lying between them. This CDR3 region has 15 residues. Per germline, CDR1 SGHRS and CDR2 YFSETQ. The CDR3 sequence is CASSLDRRETGELFF. In nucleotides, the CDR3 is TGCGCCAGCAGCTTAGATAGACGGGAGACCGGGGAGCTGTTTTTT.

The chain joins TRBV5-1 to TRBJ2-3, with D possibly being TRBD1 (6 bases). The CDR3 consists of 17 residues. Between the trimmed V and J ends, which lost 1 base and 0 bases, there was a span of 15 bases. In germline, CDR1 is SGHRS, CDR2 YFSETQ. CDR3 in DNA: TGCGCCAGCAGCTTGAGGACAGCTCCCTCTAGCACAGATACGCAGTATTTT. Translated: CASSLRTAPSSTDTQYF.

The chain joins TRBV19 to TRBJ2-7; 9 bases fit TRBD1. The CDR3 extends over 12 amino acids. Germline trimming cut 7 bases from V and 6 bases from J; bases unmatched to any gene: 4. The germline V gene encodes CDR1 LNHDA and CDR2 SQIVND (reference sequence). The CDR3 sequence is CASTGTGFEQYF. The CDR3 coding sequence is TGTGCCAGTACCGGGACAGGGTTCGAGCAGTACTTC.

Here the CDR3 DNA reads TGCGCCAGCAGCTTGGGACAATCCCAAGAGACCCAGTACTTC. Translating it yields CASSLGQSQETQYF. This chain uses TRBV5-1 with TRBJ2-5, with no clear D. Per the germline V gene, CDR1 is SGHRS and CDR2 is YFSETQ. This CDR3 comprises 14 residues. Trimming cost V 0 bases and J 1 base, with 7 bases left between them.

The chain has TRBV11-2 and TRBJ2-7; 7 bases line up with TRBD2. This CDR3 comprises 13 residues. V lost 2 bases and J lost 12; bases outside the gene matches: 10. Germline CDR1 and CDR2: SGHAT and FQNNGV. The chain's CDR3 is CASSLRSGGWAYF. The CDR3 region has the DNA TGTGCCAGCAGCTTACGCTCGGGAGGATGGGCGTACTTC.

This chain connects TRBV15 to TRBJ1-5, with D unresolved. Trimming pared 0 bases from V and 4 bases from J, leaving 13 bases between. The CDR3 contains 16 residues. CDR1 is LNHNV and CDR2 is YYDKDF in the germline V gene (reference sequence). This chain's CDR3 is CATSRDLGSGNQPQHF. The CDR3 coding sequence is TGTGCCACCAGCAGAGATCTCGGTTCGGGGAATCAGCCCCAGCATTTT. Full variable domain (rest looked up from reference TRBV15 and TRBJ1-5): DAMVIQNPRYQVTQFGKPVTLSCSQTLNHNVMYWYQQKSSQAPKLLFHYYDKDFNNEADTPDNFQSRRPNTSFCFLDIRSPGLGDTAMYLCATSRDLGSGNQPQHFGDGTRLSIL.

Notes on this clone: A junction end diverges from the germline sequence, so it may reflect a read error. The V gene is TRBV4-3, the J gene TRBJ2-2, with a weak D call TRBD1 (6 bases). Germline-derived CDR1 and CDR2 are LGHNA and YSLEER. The CDR3 spans 17 residues. In DNA form, the CDR3 reads TGCGCCAGCAGACAAGCGGCTTCAGGGGCGGACACCGGGGAGCTGTTTTTT. Amino acids: CASRQAASGADTGELFF.

The rearrangement uses TRBV9 and TRBJ1-3; the D gene is possibly TRBD1 (5 bases). Germline-derived CDR1 and CDR2 are SGDLS and YYNGEE. V was pared by 0 bases and J by 4 bases, with 8 bases between. This CDR3 is 14 amino acids long. The DNA of the CDR3 is TGTGCCAGCAGCGTAGCCTCAGGGGGAAACACCATATATTTT. Protein product: CASSVASGGNTIYF.

The chain uses TRBV6-6 and TRBJ2-3, with 7 bases identical to TRBD1. Germline assignment: CDR1 MNHNY and CDR2 SVGAGI (reference sequence). CDR3 size: 16 residues. J lost 4 bases, V lost 2 bases, and 9 bases had no gene match. This CDR3 is CASSYIPQGRSDTQYF. CDR3 bases: TGTGCCAGCAGTTACATACCACAGGGGAGATCAGATACGCAGTATTTT.

The gene calls are TRBV12-5 and TRBJ2-3; 8 nucleotides match TRBD2. This CDR3 is built from 20 residues. Per the germline V gene, CDR1 is LGHNT and CDR2 is FRNRAP. V dropped 5 bases and J dropped 0; count of bases not matched to a gene: 19. CDR3 protein: CASGKPRGAGLAGSTDTQYF. The CDR3 DNA is TGTGCTAGTGGTAAACCACGGGGGGCTGGACTAGCAGGTAGCACAGATACGCAGTATTTT. Looking up the rest from reference TRBV12-5 and TRBJ2-3 gives the full variable domain: DARVTQTPRHKVTEMGQEVTMRCQPILGHNTVFWYRQTMMQGLELLAYFRNRAPLDDSGMPKDRFSAEMPDATLATLKIQPSEPRDSAVYFCASGKPRGAGLAGSTDTQYFGPGTRLTVL.

J is TRBJ2-3 and V is TRBV20-1; D remains unclear. The ends were cut back, 3 bases at V and 0 bases at J, with 13 bases in the middle. The CDR3 extends over 15 amino acids. CDR1 DFQATT and CDR2 SNEGSKA come from the germline V gene (reference sequence). The CDR3 region is CSASWLLTSTDTQYF. CDR3 nucleotide sequence: TGCAGTGCTAGTTGGCTACTTACTAGCACAGATACGCAGTATTTT.

The chain links TRBV30 to TRBJ1-5; D might be TRBD1 (5 bases). The V gene's germline CDR1 is GTSNPN and CDR2 SVGIG (reference sequence). The CDR3 contains 13 residues. The V gene lost 7 bases and the J gene lost 0 bases, with 10 bases spanning the gap. The DNA of the CDR3 is TGTGCCTACCAACAGGATAGCAATCAGCCCCAGCATTTT. Translating gives CAYQQDSNQPQHF. Looking up the rest from reference TRBV30 and TRBJ1-5 gives the full variable domain: SQTIHQWPATLVQPVGSPLSLECTVEGTSNPNLYWYRQAAGRGLQLLFYSVGIGQISSEVPQNLSASRPQDRQFILSSKKLLLSDSGFYLCAYQQDSNQPQHFGDGTRLSIL.

V usage is TRBV19 and J usage is TRBJ1-5; tentatively, D is TRBD1 (6 bases). The CDR3 is made up of 17 amino acids. The germline V gene has CDR1 LNHDA and CDR2 SQIVND (reference sequence). Deletions cut 0 bases from V and 7 bases from J, with 19 bases between. CDR3 DNA: TGTGCCAGTAGTATAGACCCCGGACAGCGCAGGGGCCAGCCCCAGCATTTT. Translating it yields CASSIDPGQRRGQPQHF.

CDR3 bases: TGTGCCAGCAGTTCGGGACAGGGTGAAGCTTTCTTT. Protein: CASSSGQGEAFF. The V call is TRBV7-9, the J call TRBJ1-1, with 9 bases matching TRBD1. The junction had 3 bases not matched to a gene; V was cut back by 6 bases and J by 7 bases. There are 12 residues in the CDR3. Per the germline V gene, CDR1 is SEHNR and CDR2 is FQNEAQ (reference sequence).

The V and J genes are TRBV2 and TRBJ2-7; 8 nucleotides match TRBD2. The CDR3 loop spans 14 amino acids. The V gene end was trimmed by 5 bases and the J gene end by 3 bases; junction bases not matched to a gene: 6. The germline V gene has CDR1 SNHLY and CDR2 FYNNEI. The CDR3 nucleotides read TGTGCCAGCAGTACTAGCGGAGACCTCTACGAGCAGTACTTC. This encodes CASSTSGDLYEQYF. The variable domain in full, with the rest retrieved from reference TRBV2 and TRBJ2-7, is EPEVTQTPSHQVTQMGQEVILRCVPISNHLYFYWYRQILGQKVEFLVSFYNNEISEKSEIFDDQFSVERPDGSNFTLKIRSTKLEDSAMYFCASSTSGDLYEQYFGPGTRLTVT.

The genes are TRBV30 and TRBJ2-3; D is ambiguous. Per germline, CDR1 GTSNPN and CDR2 SVGIG (reference sequence). V lost 3 bases and J lost 0, with 10 bases in between. This CDR3 is 14 amino acids long. In DNA, the CDR3 is TGTGCCTGGAGAAGGCGGTCTAGCACAGATACGCAGTATTTT. Translation gives CAWRRRSSTDTQYF.